A single sample gave rise to the 13 T cell receptor beta chains below, sequenced in a study of vaccination effects on CD4 cells after COVID-19. TCRdb keeps only in-frame clones here, not all; method: immunoSEQ multiplex PCR. The sample has more than 35,000 clones, approximately 77% seen once; the top ten hold 25% to 35%. CD4+ T cells specific for antigen were expanded with viral peptide pools by the ViraFEST assay before sequencing. Having been cultured for roughly 9 days, the cells underwent CD4+ T cell isolation. Sometime from March through December 2020, the person acquired a SARS-CoV-2 infection that PCR confirmed. No antigen has been assigned to these receptors. The sequences come from CD4+ T cells from PBMCs cultured with a peptide pool, collected before COVID-19 vaccination. The receptors come from a human donor who had a prior SARS-CoV-2 infection.

The chain couples TRBV18 to TRBJ1-3, with 7 bases fitting TRBD1. This CDR3 is built from 16 residues. The junction had 9 bases not matched to a gene; V was cut back by 5 bases and J by 2 bases. The germline gives CDR1 KGHSH, CDR2 LQKENI. Here the CDR3 DNA reads TGTGCCAGCTCAACTAACCCAGGGGGTGCTGGAAACACCATATATTTT. Its translation: CASSTNPGGAGNTIYF.

The J gene is TRBJ1-1, the V gene TRBV6-5, with 8 bases matching TRBD1. The CDR3 loop spans 14 amino acids. Germline CDR1 MNHEY, CDR2 SVGAGI. J lost 4 bases, V lost 6 bases, and 7 bases had no gene match. CDR3 residues: CASRIITGGTEAFF. The CDR3 DNA reads TGTGCCAGCAGGATCATAACAGGGGGCACTGAAGCTTTCTTT.

This chain connects TRBV14 to TRBJ2-7; no clear D gene. The CDR3 length is 14 residues. Germline CDR1 and CDR2: SGHDN and FVKESK. V lost 6 bases and J lost 3, with 15 bases in between. The chain's CDR3 is CASSFQPRLYEQYF. The CDR3 DNA sequence: TGTGCCAGCAGTTTCCAGCCGAGACTCTACGAGCAGTACTTC.

The chain joins TRBV5-4 to TRBJ2-1; D is perhaps TRBD2 (5 bases). This CDR3 is built from 13 residues. Trimming left V 2 bases short and J 7 bases short, with 10 bases between. The germline CDR1 and CDR2 sequences are SGHNT and YYREEE (reference sequence). The CDR3 sequence is CASSLRGNNEQFF. CDR3 bases: TGTGCCAGCAGCTTACGGGGAAATAATGAGCAGTTCTTC.

The J gene is TRBJ1-1, the V gene TRBV30; D might be TRBD1 (5 bases). V shed 3 bases and J shed 4 bases, with 9 bases lying between them. This CDR3 has 12 amino acids. The V gene's germline CDR1 is GTSNPN and CDR2 SVGIG (reference sequence). The DNA of the CDR3 is TGTGCCTGGAGGCGACAGTTCACTGAAGCTTTCTTT. Protein sequence: CAWRRQFTEAFF.

The rearrangement links TRBV11-3 to TRBJ2-5, with a tentative D call TRBD2 (6 bases). Looked up from germline, CDR1 is SGHNT and CDR2 is YENEEA. V lost 0 bases to trimming and J lost 5 bases, with 7 bases between them. The CDR3 contains 13 residues. The CDR3 sequence: CASSLEEGETQYF. The CDR3 region has the DNA TGTGCCAGCAGCTTAGAGGAGGGGGAGACCCAGTACTTC.

CDR3 sequence reads: CASSLDLRRDTQYF. Here the CDR3 DNA reads TGTGCCAGCAGCTTAGATTTGAGGAGGGATACGCAGTATTTT. The genes are TRBV7-9 and TRBJ2-3; TRBD2 might be the D (5 bases). Trimming cost V 1 base and J 6 bases, with 11 bases left between them. The germline CDR1 and CDR2 sequences are SEHNR and FQNEAQ (reference sequence). The CDR3 runs to 14 residues.

J is TRBJ2-3 and V is TRBV2; 13 bases line up with TRBD2. CDR1 is SNHLY and CDR2 is FYNNEI in the germline V gene. The CDR3 loop spans 18 amino acids. V was clipped by 3 bases and J by 6 bases; unmatched bases: 12. The DNA of the CDR3 is TGTGCCAGCAGTGATACTAGCGGGAGGGCCAATGTTTGGGATACGCAGTATTTT. Protein product: CASSDTSGRANVWDTQYF.

The chain links TRBV25-1 to TRBJ2-3; D is tentatively TRBD1 or TRBD2 (5 bases each). The V gene's germline CDR1 is MGHDK and CDR2 SYGVNS. This CDR3 has 15 residues. V was pared by 3 bases and J by 4 bases, with 14 bases between. In nucleotides, the CDR3 is TGTGCCAGCAGTGATAACCCAGGGCGGGCAGATACGCAGTATTTT. Translated, it gives CASSDNPGRADTQYF. Full variable domain (missing parts from reference TRBV25-1 and TRBJ2-3): EADIYQTPRYLVIGTGKKITLECSQTMGHDKMYWYQQDPGMELHLIHYSYGVNSTEKGDLSSESTVSRIRTEHFPLTLESARPSHTSQYLCASSDNPGRADTQYFGPGTRLTVL.

J is TRBJ2-1 and V is TRBV4-1; 7 nucleotides agree with TRBD2. Germline lookup yields CDR1 MGHRA and CDR2 YSYEKL. V was pared by 3 bases and J by 3 bases, with 2 bases of the junction left unmatched. There are 14 residues in the CDR3. CDR3 sequence: CASSHTGGYNEQFF. CDR3 in DNA: TGCGCCAGCAGCCACACGGGGGGCTACAATGAGCAGTTCTTC.

There are a few counts of this clone. CDR3 residues: CASSLALGEVGEAFF. CDR3 nucleotides: TGTGCCAGCAGCTTAGCGCTGGGGGAAGTGGGTGAAGCTTTCTTT. The chain carries TRBV7-2 and TRBJ1-1, with D maybe TRBD1 (5 bases). V lost 0 bases and J 7 bases, leaving 15 bases between the germline ends. Per the germline V gene, CDR1 is SGHTA and CDR2 is FQGNSA. This CDR3 has 15 residues.

V is TRBV11-1 and J is TRBJ1-1; D perhaps matches TRBD1 (6 bases). Germline values: CDR1 SGHAT, CDR2 FQDESV (reference sequence). Trimming removed 4 bases from V and 11 bases from J, with 14 bases in between. The CDR3 totals 12 residues. The CDR3, as DNA: TGTGCCAGCAGCTCAACAGGGATGGGGGCTTTCTTT. This translates into CASSSTGMGAFF.

V and J are TRBV5-1 and TRBJ1-4; the D is unclear. Per the germline V gene, CDR1 is SGHRS and CDR2 is YFSETQ. With 0 bases removed from V and 4 bases from J, the gap between germline ends came to 10 bases. The CDR3 length is 15 residues. The CDR3 reads CASSLVTANNEKLFF. The DNA for the CDR3 is TGCGCCAGCAGCTTGGTGACCGCGAATAATGAAAAACTGTTTTTT.